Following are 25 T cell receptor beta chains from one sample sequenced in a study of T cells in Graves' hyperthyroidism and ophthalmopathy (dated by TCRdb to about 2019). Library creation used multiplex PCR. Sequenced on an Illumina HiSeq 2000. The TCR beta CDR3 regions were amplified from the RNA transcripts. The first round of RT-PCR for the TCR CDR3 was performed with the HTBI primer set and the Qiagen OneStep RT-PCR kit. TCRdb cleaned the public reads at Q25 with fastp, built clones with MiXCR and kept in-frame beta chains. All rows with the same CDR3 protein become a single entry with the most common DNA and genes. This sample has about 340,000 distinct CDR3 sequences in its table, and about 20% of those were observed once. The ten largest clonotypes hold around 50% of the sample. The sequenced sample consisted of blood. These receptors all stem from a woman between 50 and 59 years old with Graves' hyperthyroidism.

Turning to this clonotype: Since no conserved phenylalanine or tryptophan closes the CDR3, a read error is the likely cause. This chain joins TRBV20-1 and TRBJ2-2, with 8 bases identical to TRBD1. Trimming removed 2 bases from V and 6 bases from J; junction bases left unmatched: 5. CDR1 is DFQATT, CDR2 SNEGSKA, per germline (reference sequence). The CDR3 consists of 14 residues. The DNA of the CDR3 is TGCAGTGCTAGACAGGGACAGGATGCCGGGGAGCTGTTTCTT. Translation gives CSARQGQDAGELFL.

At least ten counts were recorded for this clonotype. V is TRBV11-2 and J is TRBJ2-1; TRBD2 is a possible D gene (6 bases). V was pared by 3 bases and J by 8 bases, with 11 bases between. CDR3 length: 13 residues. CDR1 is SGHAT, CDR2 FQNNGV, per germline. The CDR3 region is CASSFGPGDEQFF. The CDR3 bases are TGTGCCAGCAGCTTTGGGCCGGGAGATGAGCAGTTCTTC.

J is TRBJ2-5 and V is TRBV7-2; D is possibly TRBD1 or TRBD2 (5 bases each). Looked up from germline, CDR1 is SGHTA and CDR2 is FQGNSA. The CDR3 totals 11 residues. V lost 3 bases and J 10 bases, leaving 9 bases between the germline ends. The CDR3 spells CASSFGDGQYF. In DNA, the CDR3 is TGTGCCAGCAGCTTTGGGGACGGCCAGTACTTC.

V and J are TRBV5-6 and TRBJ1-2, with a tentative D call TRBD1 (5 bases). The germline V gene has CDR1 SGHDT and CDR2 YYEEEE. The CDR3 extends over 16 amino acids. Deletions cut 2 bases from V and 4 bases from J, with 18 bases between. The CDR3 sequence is CASSLGSTAGVYGYTF. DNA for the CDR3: TGTGCCAGCAGCTTAGGATCGACAGCTGGAGTCTATGGCTACACCTTC.

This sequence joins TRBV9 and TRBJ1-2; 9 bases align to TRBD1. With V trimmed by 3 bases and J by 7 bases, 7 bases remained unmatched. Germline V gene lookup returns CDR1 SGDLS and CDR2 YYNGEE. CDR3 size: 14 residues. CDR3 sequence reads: CASSDRGQLSGYTF. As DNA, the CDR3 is TGTGCCAGCAGCGACAGGGGGCAGCTTTCTGGCTACACCTTC.

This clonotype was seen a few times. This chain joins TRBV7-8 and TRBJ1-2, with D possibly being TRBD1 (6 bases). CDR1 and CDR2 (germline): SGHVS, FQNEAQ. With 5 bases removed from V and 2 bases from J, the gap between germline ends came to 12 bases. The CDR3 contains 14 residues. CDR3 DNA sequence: TGTGCCAGCAGCCCGTGGACAGAGAACTATGGCTACACCTTC. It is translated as CASSPWTENYGYTF. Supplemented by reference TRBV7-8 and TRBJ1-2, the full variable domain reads GAGVSQSPRYKVAKRGQDVALRCDPISGHVSLFWYQQALGQGPEFLTYFQNEAQLDKSGLPSDRFFAERPEGSVSTLKIQRTQQEDSAVYLCASSPWTENYGYTFGSGTRLTVV.

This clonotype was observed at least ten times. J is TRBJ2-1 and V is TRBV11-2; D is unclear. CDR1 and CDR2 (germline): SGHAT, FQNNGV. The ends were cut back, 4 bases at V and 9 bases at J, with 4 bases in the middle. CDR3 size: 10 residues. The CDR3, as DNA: TGTGCCAGCAGCTCAGGTGAGCAGTTCTTC. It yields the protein CASSSGEQFF.

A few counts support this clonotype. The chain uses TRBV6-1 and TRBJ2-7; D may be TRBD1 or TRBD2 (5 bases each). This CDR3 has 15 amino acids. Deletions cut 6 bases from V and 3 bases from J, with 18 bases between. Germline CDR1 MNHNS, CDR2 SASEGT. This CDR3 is CASSNTGRQRYEQYF. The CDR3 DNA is TGTGCCAGCAGCAACACGGGACGGCAACGCTACGAGCAGTACTTC.

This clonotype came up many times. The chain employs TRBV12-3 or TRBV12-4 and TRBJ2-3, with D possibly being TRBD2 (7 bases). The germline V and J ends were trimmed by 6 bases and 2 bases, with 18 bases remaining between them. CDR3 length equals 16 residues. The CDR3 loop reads CASSEGGGGFTDTQYF. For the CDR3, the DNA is TGTGCCAGCAGCGAGGGGGGGGGAGGATTCACAGATACGCAGTATTTT.

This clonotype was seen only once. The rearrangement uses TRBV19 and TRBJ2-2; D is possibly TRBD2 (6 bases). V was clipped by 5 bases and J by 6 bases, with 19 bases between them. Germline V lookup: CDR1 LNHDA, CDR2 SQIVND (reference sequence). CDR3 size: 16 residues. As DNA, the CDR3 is TGTGCCAGTAGTTGGATCCTAGCGCCCGTCGCCGGGGAGCTGTTTTTT. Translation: CASSWILAPVAGELFF.

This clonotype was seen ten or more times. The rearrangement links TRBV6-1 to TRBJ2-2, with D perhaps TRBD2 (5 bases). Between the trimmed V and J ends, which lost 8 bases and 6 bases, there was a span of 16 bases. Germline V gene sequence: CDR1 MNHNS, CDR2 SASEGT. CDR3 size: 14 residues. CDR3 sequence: CASGAADQPGELFF. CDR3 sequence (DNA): TGTGCCAGCGGAGCAGCGGATCAGCCCGGGGAGCTGTTTTTT.

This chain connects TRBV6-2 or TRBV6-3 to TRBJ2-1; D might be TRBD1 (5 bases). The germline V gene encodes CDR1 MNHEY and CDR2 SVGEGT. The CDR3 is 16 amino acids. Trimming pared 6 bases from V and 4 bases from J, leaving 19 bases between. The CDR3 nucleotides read TGTGCCAGCAGCCATCCCCAAGGGGCTCGATACAATGAGCAGTTCTTC. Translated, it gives CASSHPQGARYNEQFF.

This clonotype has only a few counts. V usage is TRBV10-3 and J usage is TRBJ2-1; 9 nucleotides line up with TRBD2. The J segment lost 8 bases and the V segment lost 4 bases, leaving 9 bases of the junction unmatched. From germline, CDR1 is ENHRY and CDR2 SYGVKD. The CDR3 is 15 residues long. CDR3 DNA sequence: TGTGCCATCAGTGGAGTGGCGGGGGGGGGTGATGAGCAGTTCTTC. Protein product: CAISGVAGGGDEQFF.

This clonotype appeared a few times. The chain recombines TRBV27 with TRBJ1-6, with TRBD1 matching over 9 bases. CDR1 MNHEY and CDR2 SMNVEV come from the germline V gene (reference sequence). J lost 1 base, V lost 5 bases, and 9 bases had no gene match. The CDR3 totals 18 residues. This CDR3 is CASSPLDRGGSYNSPLHF. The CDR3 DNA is TGTGCCAGCAGTCCCTTGGACAGGGGAGGTTCCTATAATTCACCCCTCCACTTT.

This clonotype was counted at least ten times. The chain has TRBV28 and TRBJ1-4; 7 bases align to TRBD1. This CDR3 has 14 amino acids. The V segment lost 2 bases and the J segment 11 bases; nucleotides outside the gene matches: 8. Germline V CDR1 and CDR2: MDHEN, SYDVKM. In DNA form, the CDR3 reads TGTGCCAGCAGTTTAGTCGCCCGACAGGGTAAACTGTTTTTT. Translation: CASSLVARQGKLFF.

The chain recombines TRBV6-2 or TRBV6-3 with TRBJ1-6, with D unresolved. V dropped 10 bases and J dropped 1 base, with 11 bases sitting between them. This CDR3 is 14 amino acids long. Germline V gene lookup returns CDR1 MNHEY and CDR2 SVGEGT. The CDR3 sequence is CATKDGSYNSPLHF. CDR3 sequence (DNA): TGTGCCACTAAGGACGGATCCTATAATTCACCCCTCCACTTT.

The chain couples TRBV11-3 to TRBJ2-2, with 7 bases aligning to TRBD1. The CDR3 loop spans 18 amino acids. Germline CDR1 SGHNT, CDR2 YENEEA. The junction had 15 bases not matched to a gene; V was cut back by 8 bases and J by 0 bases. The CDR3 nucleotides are TGTGCCAGCCTATCTTGGTTCGGGACAGACGCGAACACCGGGGAGCTGTTTTTT. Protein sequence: CASLSWFGTDANTGELFF.

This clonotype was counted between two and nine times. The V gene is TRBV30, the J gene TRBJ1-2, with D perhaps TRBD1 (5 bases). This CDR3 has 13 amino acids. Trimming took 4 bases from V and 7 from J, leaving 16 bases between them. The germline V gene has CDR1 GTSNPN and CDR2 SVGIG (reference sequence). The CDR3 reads CAWTGRGVPGYTF. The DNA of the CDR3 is TGTGCCTGGACTGGACGGGGGGTACCTGGCTACACCTTC.

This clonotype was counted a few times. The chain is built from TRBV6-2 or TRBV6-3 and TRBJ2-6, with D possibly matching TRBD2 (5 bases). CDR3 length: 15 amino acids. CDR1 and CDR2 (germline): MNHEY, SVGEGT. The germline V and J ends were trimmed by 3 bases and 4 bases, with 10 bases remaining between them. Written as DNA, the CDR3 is TGTGCCAGCAGTTATATCTCGGGGGGGGCCAACGTCCTGACTTTC. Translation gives CASSYISGGANVLTF.

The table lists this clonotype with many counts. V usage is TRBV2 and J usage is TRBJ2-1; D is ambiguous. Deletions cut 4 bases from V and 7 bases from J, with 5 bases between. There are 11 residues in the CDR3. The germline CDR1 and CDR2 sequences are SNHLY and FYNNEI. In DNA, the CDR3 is TGTGCCAGCAGTGTTGGGAATGAGCAGTTCTTC. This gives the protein CASSVGNEQFF.

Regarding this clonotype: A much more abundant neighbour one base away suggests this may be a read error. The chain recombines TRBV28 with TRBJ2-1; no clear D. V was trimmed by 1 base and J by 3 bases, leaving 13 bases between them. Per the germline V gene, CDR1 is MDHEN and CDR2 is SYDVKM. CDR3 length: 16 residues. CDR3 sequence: CASSLSGSHFYNEQFF. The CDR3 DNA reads TGTGCCAGCAGTTTATCTGGCAGCCACTTCTACAATGAGCAGTTCTTC.

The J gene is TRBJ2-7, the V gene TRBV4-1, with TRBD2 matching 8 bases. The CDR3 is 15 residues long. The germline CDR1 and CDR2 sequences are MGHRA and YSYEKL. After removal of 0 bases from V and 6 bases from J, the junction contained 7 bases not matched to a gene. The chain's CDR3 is CASSQERAGEGEQYF. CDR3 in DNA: TGCGCCAGCAGCCAAGAAAGAGCGGGAGAGGGCGAGCAGTACTTC.

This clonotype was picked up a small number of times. The CDR3 nucleotides are TGTGCCAGCAGGACAGGGGTGAACACTGAAGCTTTCTTT. This translates into CASRTGVNTEAFF. V usage is TRBV6-1 and J usage is TRBJ1-1; 8 bases line up with TRBD1. V shed 6 bases, J shed 0 bases, and the junction held 0 bases outside the gene matches. Per the germline V gene, CDR1 is MNHNS and CDR2 is SASEGT. CDR3 length equals 13 residues.

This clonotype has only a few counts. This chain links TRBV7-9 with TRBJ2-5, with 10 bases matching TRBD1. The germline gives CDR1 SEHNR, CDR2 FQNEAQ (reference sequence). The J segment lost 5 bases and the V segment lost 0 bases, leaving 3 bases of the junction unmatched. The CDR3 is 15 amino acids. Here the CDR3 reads CASSLARDRGETQYF. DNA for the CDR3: TGTGCCAGCAGCTTAGCCCGGGACAGGGGTGAGACCCAGTACTTC.

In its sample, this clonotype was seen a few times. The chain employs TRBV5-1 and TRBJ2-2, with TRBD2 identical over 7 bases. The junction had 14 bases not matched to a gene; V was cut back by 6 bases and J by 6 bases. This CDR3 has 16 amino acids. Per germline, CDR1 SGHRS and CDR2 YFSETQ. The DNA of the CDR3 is TGCGCCAGCAAGGTGGGAGGGCCGGTTTATTCCGGGGAGCTGTTTTTT. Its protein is CASKVGGPVYSGELFF.